One and the same sample provided the 2 T cell receptor beta chains below, sequenced in a study of OX40 agonist ivuxolimab in advanced cancers. TCRdb's table, derived via immunoSEQ multiplex PCR, lists solely in-frame clones and lacks some. The sample has roughly 35,000 clones, roughly 81% seen once. The material was CD4+ or CD8+ T cells sorted from blood, obtained in a trial of the OX40 agonist ivuxolimab. The origin of the receptors is an adult with an advanced solid tumor such as melanoma, head and neck, liver or kidney cancer.

The chain employs TRBV5-1 and TRBJ2-5, with TRBD1 identical over 7 bases. Germline values: CDR1 SGHRS, CDR2 YFSETQ. V shed 3 bases and J 5 bases; nucleotides not matched to a gene: 16. CDR3 length equals 17 residues. The CDR3 bases are TGCGCCAGCAGCTCTCTTACCTACCGGGACAGCAGGGAGACCCAGTACTTC. Its protein is CASSSLTYRDSRETQYF.

The count of this clone is one. This chain joins TRBV18 and TRBJ2-2, with a tentative D call TRBD1 (6 bases). The V gene's germline CDR1 is KGHSH and CDR2 LQKENI. The CDR3 extends over 15 amino acids. V lost 2 bases to trimming and J lost 0 bases, with 7 bases between them. The CDR3 DNA reads TGTGCCAGCTCACCAACAGGGCCGAACACCGGGGAGCTGTTTTTT. Its protein product is CASSPTGPNTGELFF.